What follows are 26 T cell receptor beta chains derived from one specimen sequenced in a study of vaccination effects on CD4 cells after COVID-19. The method was immunoSEQ multiplex PCR; TCRdb's version includes in-frame clones alone and lacks a portion of them. The sample has approximately 16,000 clones; approximately 70% are singletons. The antigens for these receptors are not known. With the ViraFEST assay, the study expanded antigen-specific CD4+ T cells using viral peptide pools, then sequenced them. Culturing for more than eight days preceded CD4+ T cell isolation. Every participant took two doses of the BNT162b2 or mRNA-1273 vaccine. The sample in question was CD4+ T cells from PBMCs cultured with SARS-CoV-2 spike peptides, obtained after COVID-19 vaccination. All receptors derive from a human donor who received a COVID-19 vaccine.

This clone was counted between two and nine times. J is TRBJ1-3 and V is TRBV30; tentative D call: TRBD1 (5 bases). V was cut by 2 bases and J by 3 bases, with 11 bases left in between. In germline, CDR1 is GTSNPN, CDR2 SVGIG (reference sequence). CDR3 length: 14 residues. CDR3 protein: CAWSMGQGGNTIYF. The CDR3 DNA sequence: TGTGCCTGGAGTATGGGGCAGGGTGGAAACACCATATATTTT.

The rearrangement uses TRBV9 and TRBJ2-1; 13 positions agree with TRBD2. J gave up 4 bases and V 5 bases, and 3 bases lay outside the gene matches. CDR1 is SGDLS and CDR2 is YYNGEE in the germline V gene. CDR3 length equals 15 residues. In DNA, the CDR3 is TGTGCCAGCAGTGCGGGACTAGCGGGGTACAATGAGCAGTTCTTC. It specifies CASSAGLAGYNEQFF.

This clone was seen once. The gene calls are TRBV6-2 or TRBV6-3 and TRBJ2-1; no definite D call. Per germline, CDR1 MNHEY and CDR2 SVGEGT. Trimming left V 5 bases short and J 3 bases short, with 14 bases between. The CDR3 contains 15 residues. CDR3 residues: CASSPGGFLYNEQFF. As DNA, the CDR3 is TGTGCCAGCAGTCCCGGTGGCTTCCTCTACAATGAGCAGTTCTTC.

This sequence joins TRBV6-6 and TRBJ2-1; 11 nucleotides align to TRBD2. The CDR3 has 15 residues. After removal of 6 bases from V and 2 bases from J, the junction contained 3 bases not matched to a gene. Germline CDR1 is MNHNY and CDR2 is SVGAGI (reference sequence). CDR3: CASREGLAAYNEQFF. The CDR3 nucleotides read TGTGCCAGCAGGGAGGGACTAGCGGCCTACAATGAGCAGTTCTTC.

The V and J genes are TRBV4-3 and TRBJ1-2, with TRBD1 identical over 7 bases. The CDR3 has 15 amino acids. Looked up from germline, CDR1 is LGHNA and CDR2 is YSLEER. J was trimmed by 5 bases and V by 0 bases; bases with no gene match: 6. The CDR3 region is CASSQELRGGYGYTF. The CDR3 coding sequence is TGCGCCAGCAGCCAAGAGCTCAGGGGGGGTTATGGCTACACCTTC.

This clone was counted a few times. In nucleotides, the CDR3 is TGTGCCAGCAGCCCCGGGACTAGTCCAACCTACGAGCAGTACTTC. This codes for CASSPGTSPTYEQYF. This rearrangement joins TRBV7-9 to TRBJ2-7, with 8 bases fitting TRBD2. Unmatched junction bases numbered 8, after V lost 5 bases and J lost 2 bases. This CDR3 contains 15 residues. Germline loops: CDR1 SEHNR, CDR2 FQNEAQ (reference sequence).

The V and J genes are TRBV2 and TRBJ2-7; D tentatively reads TRBD1 or TRBD2 (5 bases each). CDR1 is SNHLY, CDR2 FYNNEI, per germline. The CDR3 has 15 amino acids. Trimming removed 8 bases from V and 0 bases from J, with 17 bases in between. The CDR3 is CASLPRDHDSYEQYF. CDR3 in DNA: TGTGCCAGCTTACCCCGGGACCACGACTCCTACGAGCAGTACTTC.

The J gene is TRBJ1-1, the V gene TRBV5-1; tentatively, D is TRBD1 (6 bases). Germline loops: CDR1 SGHRS, CDR2 YFSETQ. CDR3 length equals 15 residues. Between the trimmed V and J ends, which lost 3 bases and 0 bases, there was a span of 12 bases. The CDR3 bases are TGCGCCAGCAGCTCGACTGCAGGGGTGAACACTGAAGCTTTCTTT. Its translation is CASSSTAGVNTEAFF.

The chain combines TRBV24-1 with TRBJ2-1, with D possibly TRBD2 on 7 matching bases. The V gene lost 5 bases and the J gene lost 6 bases, with 19 bases spanning the gap. Germline V gene lookup returns CDR1 KGHDR and CDR2 SFDVKD. The CDR3 runs to 16 residues. CDR3 in DNA: TGTGCCACCAGTGTCGGAGGGGGAGGGCCCAGCAATGAGCAGTTCTTC. Translating it yields CATSVGGGGPSNEQFF.

The chain couples TRBV4-1 to TRBJ2-3, with 8 positions matching TRBD2. Trimming at V came to 4 bases and at J to 3 bases, leaving 9 bases not matched to a gene. The CDR3 consists of 16 residues. The germline V gene encodes CDR1 MGHRA and CDR2 YSYEKL. In DNA, the CDR3 is TGCGCCAGCAGCCTAGACCGGGGGGGCAGTACAGATACGCAGTATTTT. This encodes CASSLDRGGSTDTQYF.

This clone was counted a few times. The V gene is TRBV5-5, the J gene TRBJ2-7; D is unresolved. Germline CDR1 reads SGHKS; CDR2 reads YYEKEE (reference sequence). V was pared by 0 bases and J by 0 bases, with 4 bases between. The CDR3 runs 13 residues. In DNA, the CDR3 is TGTGCCAGCAGCTTGGTCGGCTCCTACGAGCAGTACTTC. Translation gives CASSLVGSYEQYF.

This chain links TRBV2 with TRBJ1-1, with D possibly being TRBD1 (5 bases). The CDR3 is made up of 13 amino acids. In germline, CDR1 is SNHLY, CDR2 FYNNEI. Trimming stripped 4 bases from V and 1 base from J, with 7 bases between. DNA of the CDR3: TGTGCCAGCAGTGGGGACGGGAACACTGAAGCTTTCTTT. This sequence encodes CASSGDGNTEAFF.

This clone showed up just a few times. V usage is TRBV5-6 and J usage is TRBJ2-7; TRBD1 matches 8 bases. This CDR3 has 12 amino acids. Germline trimming cut 4 bases from V and 6 bases from J; bases unmatched to any gene: 3. The germline CDR1 and CDR2 sequences are SGHDT and YYEEEE. CDR3 sequence reads: CASSRDRGEQYF. The DNA for the CDR3 is TGTGCCAGCAGCAGAGACAGGGGCGAGCAGTACTTC. The entire variable domain, with the rest obtained from reference TRBV5-6 and TRBJ2-7, is as follows: DAGVTQSPTHLIKTRGQQVTLRCSPKSGHDTVSWYQQALGQGPQFIFQYYEEEERQRGNFPDRFSGHQFPNYSSELNVNALLLGDSALYLCASSRDRGEQYFGPGTRLTVT.

This chain connects TRBV6-2 or TRBV6-3 to TRBJ1-1; a possible D gene is TRBD1 (5 bases). Trimming left V 3 bases short and J 7 bases short, with 9 bases between. Germline CDR1 and CDR2: MNHEY and SVGEGT. The CDR3 is made up of 12 amino acids. The CDR3 sequence: CASSYERGEAFF. CDR3 sequence (DNA): TGTGCCAGCAGTTATGAGAGGGGTGAAGCTTTCTTT.

This clone is medium-sized. Additional DNA sequences in this sample encode the identical CDR3. This chain joins TRBV5-1 and TRBJ2-5, with 7 bases lining up with TRBD1. This CDR3 spans 14 amino acids. In germline, CDR1 is SGHRS, CDR2 YFSETQ. V trimming: 4 bases; J trimming: 1 base; junction bases outside the gene matches: 4. CDR3 sequence (DNA): TGCGCCAGCAGCCCGGGACAGCTCCAAGAGACCCAGTACTTC. Its protein product is CASSPGQLQETQYF.

This chain uses TRBV11-2 with TRBJ1-2; 8 bases match TRBD1. The CDR3 is made up of 15 amino acids. Germline lookup yields CDR1 SGHAT and CDR2 FQNNGV. V was pared by 5 bases and J by 2 bases, with 7 bases of the junction left unmatched. As DNA, the CDR3 is TGTGCCAGCAGCACGAGGACAGGGCGGAACTATGGCTACACCTTC. It encodes CASSTRTGRNYGYTF.

In its sample, this clone was seen once. V is TRBV3-1 (or the pseudogene TRBV3-2) and J is TRBJ2-1, with 9 bases matching TRBD1. Germline V gene data show CDR1 as LGHDT and CDR2 as YNNKEL (reference sequence). J was trimmed by 9 bases and V by 0 bases; bases with no gene match: 9. The CDR3 length is 16 residues. The chain's CDR3 is CASSQDRGTGLGEQFF. The CDR3 DNA reads as TGTGCCAGCAGCCAAGATAGGGGGACAGGGCTCGGTGAGCAGTTCTTC.

This rearrangement joins TRBV5-1 to TRBJ2-2; TRBD1 aligns across 7 bases. CDR1 and CDR2 from the germline V gene are SGHRS and YFSETQ. Trimming took 5 bases from V and 4 from J; bases not matched to a gene: 11. The CDR3 consists of 16 residues. This chain's CDR3 is CASSLRTGAGTGELFF. The CDR3 DNA reads as TGCGCCAGCAGTCTCAGGACAGGAGCAGGCACCGGGGAGCTGTTTTTT. Drawing the rest from reference TRBV5-1 and TRBJ2-2, the complete variable domain is KAGVTQTPRYLIKTRGQQVTLSCSPISGHRSVSWYQQTPGQGLQFLFEYFSETQRNKGNFPGRFSGRQFSNSRSEMNVSTLELGDSALYLCASSLRTGAGTGELFFGEGSRLTVL.

There are a few counts of this clone. Different DNA sequences within this sample yield the same CDR3. The gene calls are TRBV18 and TRBJ2-7; D not resolved. This CDR3 contains 14 residues. CDR1 and CDR2 (germline): KGHSH, LQKENI. Trimming took off 0 bases at V and 4 bases at J, with 10 bases between the two ends. Here the CDR3 reads CASSPPPPSYEQYF. CDR3 nucleotide sequence: TGTGCCAGCTCACCACCACCCCCATCGTACGAGCAGTACTTC.

The chain employs TRBV2 and TRBJ1-6; D may be TRBD1 (6 bases). V lost 8 bases and J lost 0, with 14 bases in between. The CDR3 covers 16 residues. Looked up from germline, CDR1 is SNHLY and CDR2 is FYNNEI. Here the CDR3 DNA reads TGTGCCAGCTTACTCGAGGGGGGCTCCTATAATTCACCCCTCCACTTT. This encodes CASLLEGGSYNSPLHF. Full variable domain (missing parts from reference TRBV2 and TRBJ1-6): EPEVTQTPSHQVTQMGQEVILRCVPISNHLYFYWYRQILGQKVEFLVSFYNNEISEKSEIFDDQFSVERPDGSNFTLKIRSTKLEDSAMYFCASLLEGGSYNSPLHFGNGTRLTVT.

V is TRBV9 and J is TRBJ2-2; D is unresolved. This CDR3 is 13 amino acids long. Trimming pared 1 base from V and 7 bases from J, leaving 8 bases between. Germline CDR1 and CDR2: SGDLS and YYNGEE. CDR3 coding DNA: TGTGCCAGCAGCGTACCCCCTAGCGGGGAGCTGTTTTTT. Its protein product is CASSVPPSGELFF.

In this sample, this clone is medium-sized (0.01 to 0.1%). The chain joins TRBV14 to TRBJ1-2; D unresolved. V was clipped by 2 bases and J by 6 bases, with 16 bases between them. Germline V gene data show CDR1 as SGHDN and CDR2 as FVKESK. The CDR3 is 15 amino acids. CDR3 sequence reads: CASSQRDGGVHGYTF. CDR3 sequence (DNA): TGTGCCAGCAGCCAAAGAGACGGTGGGGTCCATGGCTACACCTTC.

The J gene is TRBJ2-3, the V gene TRBV5-1; possible D gene TRBD2, 6 bases. The CDR3 totals 13 residues. The V end lost 5 bases, the J end lost 7 bases, and 14 bases lay between the germline ends. CDR1 and CDR2 from the germline V gene are SGHRS and YFSETQ. CDR3 amino acids: CASRLVAGHTQYF. CDR3 sequence (DNA): TGCGCCAGCAGGCTCGTGGCGGGACATACGCAGTATTTT. Complete variable domain (other parts from reference TRBV5-1 and TRBJ2-3): KAGVTQTPRYLIKTRGQQVTLSCSPISGHRSVSWYQQTPGQGLQFLFEYFSETQRNKGNFPGRFSGRQFSNSRSEMNVSTLELGDSALYLCASRLVAGHTQYFGPGTRLTVL.

The chain joins TRBV19 to TRBJ1-3; D uncertain. V shed 7 bases and J shed 1 base, with 8 bases lying between them. The CDR3 consists of 13 residues. The germline gives CDR1 LNHDA, CDR2 SQIVND (reference sequence). CDR3 sequence: CASTVRSGNTIYF. The CDR3 DNA is TGTGCCAGTACCGTCCGGTCTGGAAACACCATATATTTT. The full variable domain, rest sourced from reference TRBV19 and TRBJ1-3, is DGGITQSPKYLFRKEGQNVTLSCEQNLNHDAMYWYRQDPGQGLRLIYYSQIVNDFQKGDIAEGYSVSREKKESFPLTVTSAQKNPTAFYLCASTVRSGNTIYFGEGSWLTVV.

The chain employs TRBV18 and TRBJ1-2; the D gene is possibly TRBD1 (5 bases). Germline values: CDR1 KGHSH, CDR2 LQKENI. The CDR3 sequence is 13 residues long. V was pared by 3 bases and J by 5 bases, with 10 bases between. The CDR3 region has the DNA TGTGCCAGCTCACCGAGTGGGGGTTATGGCTACACCTTC. It yields the protein CASSPSGGYGYTF.

The rearrangement links TRBV7-3 to TRBJ2-2, with 9 positions matching TRBD2. Germline loops: CDR1 SGHTA, CDR2 FQGTGA. V was pared by 5 bases and J by 0 bases, with 16 bases of the junction left unmatched. This CDR3 is 20 amino acids long. Written as DNA, the CDR3 is TGTGCCAGCAGCCCCCGGCGGGGGGGCCGTTTGGCCTCGAACACCGGGGAGCTGTTTTTT. Translated: CASSPRRGGRLASNTGELFF.